This TCR beta chain was retrieved from a study of blood T cell repertoires in COVID-19. Across the whole study: Acute and convalescent COVID-19 samples came from the United States, Italy and Spain. Nucleic acid was either cDNA or gDNA, and it came from T cells, B-cell-depleted T cells, or PBMCs.

Participants' reported clinical history set cohort assignment. Germline V gives CDR1 SGHAT, CDR2 FQNNGV. The length of the CDR3 is 13 residues. Trimming shortened V by 3 bases and J by 6 bases, and 11 bases separated the two germline ends. Libraries were prepared by immunoSEQ multiplex PCR; TCRdb keeps only in-frame clonotypes and omits some of them. Of some 410,000 clones in the sample, around 87% were seen once. What was sequenced was PBMCs or T cells enriched from blood (not recorded which). The clonotype comes from a woman aged 30 to 39 with acute COVID-19. This chain joins TRBV11-2 and TRBJ1-1, with a possible D match to TRBD1 (6 bases). This chain's CDR3 is CASSFTGSPEAFF. In DNA form, the CDR3 reads TGTGCCAGCAGCTTTACAGGGTCCCCTGAAGCTTTCTTT.